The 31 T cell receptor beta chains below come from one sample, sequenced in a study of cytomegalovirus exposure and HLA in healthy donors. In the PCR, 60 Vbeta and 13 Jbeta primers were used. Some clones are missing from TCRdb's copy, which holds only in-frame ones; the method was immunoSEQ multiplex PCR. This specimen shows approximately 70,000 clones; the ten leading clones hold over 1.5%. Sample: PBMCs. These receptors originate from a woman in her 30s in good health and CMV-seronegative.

CDR3 sequence: CASSQMGQGRTEAFF. The DNA of the CDR3 is TGTGCCAGCAGCCAGATGGGACAGGGTCGGACTGAAGCTTTCTTT. J is TRBJ1-1 and V is TRBV4-2; 9 nucleotides line up with TRBD1. Unmatched junction bases numbered 7, after V lost 3 bases and J lost 5 bases. The CDR3 contains 15 residues. Germline lookup yields CDR1 LGHNA and CDR2 YNFKEQ.

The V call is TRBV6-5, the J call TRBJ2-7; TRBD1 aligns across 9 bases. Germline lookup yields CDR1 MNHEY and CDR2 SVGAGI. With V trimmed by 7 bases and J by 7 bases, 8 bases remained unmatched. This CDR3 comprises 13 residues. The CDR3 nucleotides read TGTGCCAGCACCAAACAGGGGGCGGGGGAGCAGTACTTC. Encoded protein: CASTKQGAGEQYF.

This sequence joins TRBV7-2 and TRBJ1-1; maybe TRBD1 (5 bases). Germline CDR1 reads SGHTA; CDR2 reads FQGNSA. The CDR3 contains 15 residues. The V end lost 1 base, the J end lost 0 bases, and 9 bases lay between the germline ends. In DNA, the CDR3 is TGTGCCAGCAGCTTAGAGTCAGGGTTGAACACTGAAGCTTTCTTT. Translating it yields CASSLESGLNTEAFF.

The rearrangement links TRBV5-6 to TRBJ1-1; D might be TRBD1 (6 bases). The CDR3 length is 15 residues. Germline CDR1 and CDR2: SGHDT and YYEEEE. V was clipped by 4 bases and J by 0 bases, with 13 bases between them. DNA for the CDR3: TGTGCCAGCAGCACCAGGACAGCAATGAACACTGAAGCTTTCTTT. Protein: CASSTRTAMNTEAFF.

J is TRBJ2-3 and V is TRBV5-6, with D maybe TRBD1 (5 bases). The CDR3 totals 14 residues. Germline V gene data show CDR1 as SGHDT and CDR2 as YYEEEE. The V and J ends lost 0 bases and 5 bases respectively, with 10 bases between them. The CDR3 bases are TGTGCCAGCAGCTTGGATGGGGCTCGAGATACGCAGTATTTT. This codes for CASSLDGARDTQYF.

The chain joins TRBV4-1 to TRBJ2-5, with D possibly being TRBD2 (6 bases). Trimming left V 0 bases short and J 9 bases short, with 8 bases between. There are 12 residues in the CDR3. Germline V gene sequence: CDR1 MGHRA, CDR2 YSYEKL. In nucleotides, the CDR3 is TGCGCCAGCAGCCAAGATGGGGAGGCCCAGTACTTC. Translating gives CASSQDGEAQYF.

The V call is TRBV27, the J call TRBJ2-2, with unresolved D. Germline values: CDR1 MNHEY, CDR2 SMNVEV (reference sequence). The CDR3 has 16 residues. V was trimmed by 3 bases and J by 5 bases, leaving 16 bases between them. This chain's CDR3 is CASSFSLLVRTGELFF. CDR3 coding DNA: TGTGCCAGCAGTTTCTCACTGTTAGTAAGAACCGGGGAGCTGTTTTTT.

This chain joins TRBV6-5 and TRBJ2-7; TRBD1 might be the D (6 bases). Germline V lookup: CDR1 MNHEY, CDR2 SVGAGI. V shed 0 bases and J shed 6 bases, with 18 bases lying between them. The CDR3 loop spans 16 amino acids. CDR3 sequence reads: CASSYSHRVFDSEQYF. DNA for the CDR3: TGTGCCAGCAGTTACTCACACAGGGTCTTCGACTCCGAGCAGTACTTC.

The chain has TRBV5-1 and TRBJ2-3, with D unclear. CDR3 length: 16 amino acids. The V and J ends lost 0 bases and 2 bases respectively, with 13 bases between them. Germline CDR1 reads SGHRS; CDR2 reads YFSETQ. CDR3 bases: TGCGCCAGCAGCTTGGACAGTTTCCGATACACAGATACGCAGTATTTT. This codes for CASSLDSFRYTDTQYF.

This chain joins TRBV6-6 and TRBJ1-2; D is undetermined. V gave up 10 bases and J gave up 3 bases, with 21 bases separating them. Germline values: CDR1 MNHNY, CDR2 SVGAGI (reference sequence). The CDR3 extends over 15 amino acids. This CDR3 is CAMFAGWGLDYGYTF. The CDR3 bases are TGTGCCATGTTTGCGGGGTGGGGATTGGACTATGGCTACACCTTC.

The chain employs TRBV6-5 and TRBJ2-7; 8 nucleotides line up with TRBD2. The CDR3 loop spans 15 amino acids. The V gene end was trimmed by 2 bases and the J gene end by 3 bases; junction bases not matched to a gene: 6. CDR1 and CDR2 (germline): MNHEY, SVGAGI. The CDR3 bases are TGTGCCAGCAGTTACGGCGGGGGGAACCTCTACGAGCAGTACTTC. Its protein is CASSYGGGNLYEQYF.

This CDR3 is CASSREVGLAVYNEQFF. The CDR3 DNA follows: TGTGCCAGCAGCCGAGAGGTGGGACTAGCGGTTTACAATGAGCAGTTCTTC. This chain joins TRBV2 and TRBJ2-1; 11 bases agree with TRBD2. There are 17 residues in the CDR3. J lost 4 bases, V lost 6 bases, and 11 bases had no gene match. Germline values: CDR1 SNHLY, CDR2 FYNNEI.

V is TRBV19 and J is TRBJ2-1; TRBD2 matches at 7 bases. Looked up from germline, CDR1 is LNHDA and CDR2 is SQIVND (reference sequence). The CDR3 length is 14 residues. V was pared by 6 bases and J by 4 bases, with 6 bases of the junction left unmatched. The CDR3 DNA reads TGTGCCAGTAGCAGGTCTAGCGGTTACAATGAGCAGTTCTTC. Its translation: CASSRSSGYNEQFF.

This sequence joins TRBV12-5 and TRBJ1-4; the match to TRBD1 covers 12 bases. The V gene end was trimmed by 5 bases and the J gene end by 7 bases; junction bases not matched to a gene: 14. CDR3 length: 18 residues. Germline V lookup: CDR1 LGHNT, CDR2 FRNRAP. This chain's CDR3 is CASGIPGDRGQRGEKLFF. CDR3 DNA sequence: TGTGCTAGTGGTATCCCCGGGGACAGGGGGCAAAGGGGTGAAAAACTGTTTTTT.

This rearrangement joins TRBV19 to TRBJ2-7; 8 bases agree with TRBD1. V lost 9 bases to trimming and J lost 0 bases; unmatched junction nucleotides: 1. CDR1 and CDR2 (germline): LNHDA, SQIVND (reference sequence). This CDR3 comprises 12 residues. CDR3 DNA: TGTGCCAGCGGGACAGGCTCCTACGAGCAGTACTTC. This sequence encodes CASGTGSYEQYF.

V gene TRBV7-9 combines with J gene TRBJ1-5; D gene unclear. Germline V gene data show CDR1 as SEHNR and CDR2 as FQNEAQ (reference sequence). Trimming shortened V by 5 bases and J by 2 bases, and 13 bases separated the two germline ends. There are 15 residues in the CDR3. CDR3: CASSPLVSGNQPQHF. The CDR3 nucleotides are TGTGCCAGCAGCCCCCTGGTGTCGGGCAATCAGCCCCAGCATTTT.

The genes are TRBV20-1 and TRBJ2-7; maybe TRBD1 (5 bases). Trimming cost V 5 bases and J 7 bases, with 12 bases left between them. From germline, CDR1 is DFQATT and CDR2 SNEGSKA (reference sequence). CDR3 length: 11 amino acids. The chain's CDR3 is CSALGAREQYF. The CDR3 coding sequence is TGCAGTGCTCTAGGGGCGCGGGAGCAGTACTTC.

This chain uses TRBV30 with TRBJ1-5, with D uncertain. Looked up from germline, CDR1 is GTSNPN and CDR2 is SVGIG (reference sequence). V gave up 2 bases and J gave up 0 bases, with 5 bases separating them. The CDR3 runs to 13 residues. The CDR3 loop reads CAWSRDSNQPQHF. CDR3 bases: TGTGCCTGGAGTCGAGATAGCAATCAGCCCCAGCATTTT.

Here the CDR3 DNA reads TGTGCCAGCTCACCCCCTTCAGGGGTCTATGGCTACACCTTC. Amino acid sequence: CASSPPSGVYGYTF. This rearrangement joins TRBV18 to TRBJ1-2; weak D call: TRBD1 (6 bases). There are 14 residues in the CDR3. From germline, CDR1 is KGHSH and CDR2 LQKENI. Trimming left V 3 bases short and J 4 bases short, with 12 bases between.

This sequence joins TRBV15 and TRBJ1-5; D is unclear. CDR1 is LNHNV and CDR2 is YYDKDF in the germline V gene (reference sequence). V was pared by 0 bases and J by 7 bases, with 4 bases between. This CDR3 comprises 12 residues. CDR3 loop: CATSRDQQPQHF. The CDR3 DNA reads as TGTGCCACCAGCAGAGATCAACAGCCCCAGCATTTT. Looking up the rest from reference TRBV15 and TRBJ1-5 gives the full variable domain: DAMVIQNPRYQVTQFGKPVTLSCSQTLNHNVMYWYQQKSSQAPKLLFHYYDKDFNNEADTPDNFQSRRPNTSFCFLDIRSPGLGDTAMYLCATSRDQQPQHFGDGTRLSIL.

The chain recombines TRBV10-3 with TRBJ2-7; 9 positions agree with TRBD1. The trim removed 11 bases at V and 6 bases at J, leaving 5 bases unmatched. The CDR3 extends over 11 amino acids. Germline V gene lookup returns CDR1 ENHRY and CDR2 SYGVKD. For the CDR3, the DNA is TGTGCCGTGGGACAGGGAGGCGAGCAGTACTTC. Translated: CAVGQGGEQYF.

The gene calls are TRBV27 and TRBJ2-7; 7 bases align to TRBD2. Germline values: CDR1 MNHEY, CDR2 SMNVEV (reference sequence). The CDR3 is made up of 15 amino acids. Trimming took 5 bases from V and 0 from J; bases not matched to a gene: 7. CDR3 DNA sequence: TGTGCCAGCAGTCCTATGGGGGGGAGCTCCTACGAGCAGTACTTC. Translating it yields CASSPMGGSSYEQYF.

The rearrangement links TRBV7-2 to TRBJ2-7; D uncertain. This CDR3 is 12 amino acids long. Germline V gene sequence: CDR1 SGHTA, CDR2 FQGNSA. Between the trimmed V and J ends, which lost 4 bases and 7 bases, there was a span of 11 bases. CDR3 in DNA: TGTGCCAGCAGCTCCCCGTCCGGGGAGCAGTACTTC. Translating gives CASSSPSGEQYF.

The CDR3 reads CASSQDTAGTGFPKLFF. CDR3 nucleotides: TGTGCCAGCAGCCAAGATACCGCCGGGACAGGGTTCCCAAAACTGTTTTTT. This sequence joins TRBV4-2 and TRBJ1-4; 9 positions match TRBD1. This CDR3 is built from 17 residues. The V gene's germline CDR1 is LGHNA and CDR2 YNFKEQ. The V gene end was trimmed by 0 bases and the J gene end by 10 bases; junction bases not matched to a gene: 12.

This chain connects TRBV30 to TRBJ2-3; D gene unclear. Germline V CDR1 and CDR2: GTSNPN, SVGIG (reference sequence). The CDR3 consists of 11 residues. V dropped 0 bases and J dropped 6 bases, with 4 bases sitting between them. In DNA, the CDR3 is TGTGCCTGGAGTGTCCGGGATACGCAGTATTTT. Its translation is CAWSVRDTQYF. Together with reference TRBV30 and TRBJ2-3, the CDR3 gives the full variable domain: SQTIHQWPATLVQPVGSPLSLECTVEGTSNPNLYWYRQAAGRGLQLLFYSVGIGQISSEVPQNLSASRPQDRQFILSSKKLLLSDSGFYLCAWSVRDTQYFGPGTRLTVL.

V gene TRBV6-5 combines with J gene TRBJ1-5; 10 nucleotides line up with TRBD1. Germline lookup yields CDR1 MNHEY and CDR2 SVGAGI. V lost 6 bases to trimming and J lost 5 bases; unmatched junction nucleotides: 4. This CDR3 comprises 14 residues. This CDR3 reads CASSYDRGHQPQHF. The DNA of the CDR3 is TGTGCCAGCAGCTATGACAGGGGGCATCAGCCCCAGCATTTT.

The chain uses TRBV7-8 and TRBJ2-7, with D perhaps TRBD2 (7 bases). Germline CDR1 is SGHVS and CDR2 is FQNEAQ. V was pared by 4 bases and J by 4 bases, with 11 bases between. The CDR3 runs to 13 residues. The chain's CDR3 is CASSYGGQYEQYF. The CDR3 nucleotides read TGTGCCAGCAGCTACGGGGGGCAATACGAGCAGTACTTC.

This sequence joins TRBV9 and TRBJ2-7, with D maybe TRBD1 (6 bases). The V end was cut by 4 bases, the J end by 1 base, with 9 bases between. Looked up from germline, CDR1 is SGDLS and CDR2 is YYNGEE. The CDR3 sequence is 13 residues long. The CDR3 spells CASSRGSSYEQYF. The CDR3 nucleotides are TGTGCCAGCAGCAGGGGGAGTTCCTACGAGCAGTACTTC.

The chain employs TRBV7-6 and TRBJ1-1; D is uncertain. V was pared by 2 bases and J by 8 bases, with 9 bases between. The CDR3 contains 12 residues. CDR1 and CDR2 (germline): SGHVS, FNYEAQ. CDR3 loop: CASSLSGREAFF. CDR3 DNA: TGTGCCAGCAGCTTATCTGGCAGGGAAGCTTTCTTT.

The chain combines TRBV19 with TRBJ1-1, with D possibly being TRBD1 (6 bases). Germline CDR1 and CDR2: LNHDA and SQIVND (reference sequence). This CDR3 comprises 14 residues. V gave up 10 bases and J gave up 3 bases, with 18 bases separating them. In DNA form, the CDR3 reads TGTGCCACCTCAGGGGTGGGCCTTTACACTGAAGCTTTCTTT. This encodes CATSGVGLYTEAFF.

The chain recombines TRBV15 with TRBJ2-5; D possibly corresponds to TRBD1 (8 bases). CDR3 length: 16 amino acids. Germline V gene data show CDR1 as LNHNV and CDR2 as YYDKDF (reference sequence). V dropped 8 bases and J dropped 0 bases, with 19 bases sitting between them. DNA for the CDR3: TGTGCCACCTCATACAGGGGGGGAGAGTACCAAGAGACCCAGTACTTC. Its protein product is CATSYRGGEYQETQYF.